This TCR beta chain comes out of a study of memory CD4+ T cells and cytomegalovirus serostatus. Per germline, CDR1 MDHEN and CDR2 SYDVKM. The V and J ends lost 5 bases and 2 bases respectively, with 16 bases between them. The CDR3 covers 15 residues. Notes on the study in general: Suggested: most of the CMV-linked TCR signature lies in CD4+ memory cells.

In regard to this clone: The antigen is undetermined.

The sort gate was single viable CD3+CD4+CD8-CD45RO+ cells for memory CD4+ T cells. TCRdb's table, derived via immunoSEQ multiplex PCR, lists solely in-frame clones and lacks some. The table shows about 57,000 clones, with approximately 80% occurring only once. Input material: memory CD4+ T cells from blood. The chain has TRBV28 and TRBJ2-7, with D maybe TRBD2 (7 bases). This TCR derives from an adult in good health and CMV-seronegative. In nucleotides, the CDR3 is TGTGCCAGCAGTCCCCGGGGGGCAGGTACCTACGAGCAGTACTTC. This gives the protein CASSPRGAGTYEQYF. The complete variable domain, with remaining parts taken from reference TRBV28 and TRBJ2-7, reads DVKVTQSSRYLVKRTGEKVFLECVQDMDHENMFWYRQDPGLGLRLIYFSYDVKMKEKGDIPEGYSVSREKKERFSLILESASTNQTSMYLCASSPRGAGTYEQYFGPGTRLTVT.